The next 30 T cell receptor beta chains were all read from a single sample in a study of blood T cells in healthy people across ages. A J-beta primer mix and a sample-barcoded 5' primer were used in a second PCR of roughly 7 to 12 cycles. TCRdb reanalysed the 5' RACE reads using MiXCR and keeps one entry per CDR3 protein. The data hold 650,000 to 950,000 distinct CDR3 sequences, with around 42% observed a single time. The sequencing input was blood. The receptors were sampled from a man aged 55 to 69 in good health.

With regard to this clonotype: One end of the junction is discordant with germline, which a read error may explain. The chain uses TRBV7-9 and TRBJ2-7, with a possible D match to TRBD2 (5 bases). CDR1 and CDR2 from the germline V gene are SEHNR and FQNEAQ (reference sequence). The CDR3 consists of 15 residues. The CDR3 is CVSSLASQRTYEQYF. The CDR3 coding sequence is TGTGTCAGCAGCTTAGCGTCACAGCGAACCTACGAGCAGTACTTC.

This clonotype has just a few counts. This chain links TRBV2 with TRBJ2-3, with TRBD1 identical over 10 bases. The CDR3 totals 14 residues. Germline V gives CDR1 SNHLY, CDR2 FYNNEI. J was trimmed by 4 bases and V by 6 bases; bases with no gene match: 4. The CDR3 loop is CASRSGTGADTQYF. Here the CDR3 DNA reads TGTGCCAGCAGGTCCGGGACAGGGGCAGATACGCAGTATTTT.

This clonotype was counted ten times or more. The chain has TRBV20-1 and TRBJ2-3, with 9 bases aligning to TRBD2. Germline trimming cut 1 base from V and 4 bases from J; bases unmatched to any gene: 9. The CDR3 runs 16 residues. Germline CDR1 reads DFQATT; CDR2 reads SNEGSKA (reference sequence). CDR3 protein: CSARGSGRGGADTQYF. CDR3 sequence (DNA): TGCAGTGCTAGAGGTTCCGGGCGGGGGGGCGCAGATACGCAGTATTTT.

The chain recombines TRBV7-2 with TRBJ1-6; 9 bases map to TRBD1. V gave up 5 bases and J gave up 9 bases; unmatched junction bases: 8. Germline V lookup: CDR1 SGHTA, CDR2 FQGNSA. There are 15 residues in the CDR3. The CDR3 coding sequence is TGTGCCAGCAGCGCGTCCCGGGACAGGGTTTCACCCCTCCACTTT. Its translation is CASSASRDRVSPLHF.

This clonotype was recorded a few times. A junction end diverges from the germline sequence, so it may reflect a read error. The chain couples TRBV7-2 to TRBJ2-1; D not resolved. Germline-derived CDR1 and CDR2 are SGHTA and FQGNSA. There are 13 residues in the CDR3. CDR3 sequence (DNA): TGTGCCAGCAGCGTAGCTGCCAGAACTGAGCAGTTCTTC. Encoded protein: CASSVAARTEQFF.

The rearrangement links TRBV10-2 to TRBJ1-5; D remains ambiguous. This CDR3 contains 14 residues. Germline-derived CDR1 and CDR2 are WSHSY and SAAADI. Trimming took 7 bases from V and 2 from J, leaving 12 bases between them. This CDR3 is CASTLSEGNQPQHF. The CDR3 nucleotides are TGCGCCAGCACCCTCTCGGAGGGCAATCAGCCCCAGCATTTT.

This clonotype was seen a handful of times. The chain couples TRBV28 to TRBJ1-2, with D tentatively TRBD1 (6 bases). Germline loops: CDR1 MDHEN, CDR2 SYDVKM. CDR3 length: 14 residues. V lost 5 bases and J lost 4, with 14 bases in between. Written as DNA, the CDR3 is TGTGCCAGCAGTCGCCGACAGGAATCCTATGGCTACACCTTC. Protein sequence: CASSRRQESYGYTF.

This clonotype was counted a few times. This rearrangement joins TRBV30 to TRBJ1-2; D is unclear. V dropped 2 bases and J dropped 1 base, with 8 bases sitting between them. This CDR3 comprises 13 residues. Germline loops: CDR1 GTSNPN, CDR2 SVGIG (reference sequence). The CDR3 DNA reads as TGTGCCTGGAGTCGGGGAGATAACTATGGCTACACCTTC. Amino acids: CAWSRGDNYGYTF.

The table lists this clonotype with a few counts. The chain employs TRBV4-2 and TRBJ1-5; D perhaps matches TRBD1 (6 bases). The germline gives CDR1 LGHNA, CDR2 YNFKEQ. This CDR3 is built from 14 residues. Between the trimmed V and J ends, which lost 2 bases and 5 bases, there was a span of 10 bases. The CDR3 protein is CASSQLTGYQPQHF. The CDR3 DNA is TGTGCCAGCAGCCAACTTACAGGGTATCAGCCCCAGCATTTT.

This clonotype has more than one count but fewer than ten. CDR3 DNA sequence: TGTGCCTGGGGCCGACAGAGGGCGGGGGACGAGCAGTACTTC. It translates to CAWGRQRAGDEQYF. The rearrangement uses TRBV30 and TRBJ2-5, with TRBD2 identical over 7 bases. The J call may be wrong; the DNA end is better matched by TRBJ2-7. The germline V gene has CDR1 GTSNPN and CDR2 SVGIG (reference sequence). This CDR3 comprises 14 residues.

This chain joins TRBV9 and TRBJ1-2; the D is unclear. From germline, CDR1 is SGDLS and CDR2 YYNGEE. The CDR3 sequence is 12 residues long. V was trimmed by 4 bases and J by 7 bases, leaving 11 bases between them. CDR3 in DNA: TGTGCCAGCAGCTCCCGAACCCCTGGCTACACCTTC. It translates to CASSSRTPGYTF.

CDR3 sequence: CASSWGGGLWDEQFF. Here the CDR3 DNA reads TGTGCCAGCAGTTGGGGGGGGGGGCTTTGGGATGAGCAGTTCTTC. V usage is TRBV27 and J usage is TRBJ2-1, with a tentative D call TRBD2 (7 bases). CDR1 and CDR2 (germline): MNHEY, SMNVEV (reference sequence). Trimming took off 4 bases at V and 8 bases at J, with 18 bases between the two ends. The CDR3 totals 15 residues.

This clonotype was detected many times. At one end, the junction sequence differs from germline, possibly due to a read error. In DNA form, the CDR3 reads TGTGCCAGCAGCCAGGGACTAGCGGGGGGAGAGACCCAGTACTTC. Translated: CASSQGLAGGETQYF. This rearrangement joins TRBV4-3 to TRBJ2-5; 15 bases align to TRBD2. The CDR3 runs to 15 residues. The germline CDR1 and CDR2 sequences are LGHNA and YSLEER.

The chain couples TRBV20-1 to TRBJ2-1, with TRBD2 identical over 11 bases. Germline V lookup: CDR1 DFQATT, CDR2 SNEGSKA (reference sequence). J was trimmed by 5 bases and V by 3 bases; bases with no gene match: 9. This CDR3 is built from 16 residues. The chain's CDR3 is CSASSPTSGANNEQFF. The CDR3 DNA follows: TGCAGTGCTAGTTCGCCGACTAGCGGGGCCAACAATGAGCAGTTCTTC.

This sequence joins TRBV3-1 and TRBJ1-6; D gene uncertain. V dropped 1 base and J dropped 7 bases, with 14 bases sitting between them. Per germline, CDR1 LGHDT and CDR2 YNNKEL (reference sequence). The length of the CDR3 is 16 residues. DNA of the CDR3: TGTGCCAGCAGCCAAGGCGGCAGGATATTAAATTCACCCCTCCACTTT. Protein: CASSQGGRILNSPLHF.

The table lists this clonotype with a few counts. The chain joins TRBV20-1 to TRBJ2-3; D is unclear. The germline V and J ends were trimmed by 3 bases and 2 bases, with 9 bases remaining between them. This CDR3 is 13 amino acids long. Germline assignment: CDR1 DFQATT and CDR2 SNEGSKA (reference sequence). The CDR3: CSASPANTDTQYF. Here the CDR3 DNA reads TGCAGTGCTAGTCCAGCGAACACAGATACGCAGTATTTT.

In nucleotides, the CDR3 is TGCAGTGCTAGAGGGGGTAGGGTCTACAATGAGCAGTTCTTC. Translating gives CSARGGRVYNEQFF. The gene calls are TRBV20-1 and TRBJ2-1; no clear D. Trimming left V 1 base short and J 3 bases short, with 10 bases between. This CDR3 is 14 amino acids long. Germline loops: CDR1 DFQATT, CDR2 SNEGSKA (reference sequence).

This clonotype occurred a few times. This chain uses TRBV20-1 with TRBJ2-1, with D uncertain. The germline V gene encodes CDR1 DFQATT and CDR2 SNEGSKA (reference sequence). Trimming cost V 3 bases and J 7 bases, with 19 bases left between them. The CDR3 totals 15 residues. DNA of the CDR3: TGCAGTGCTAGTATACCAAGCCCGGAAGGGAATGAGCAGTTCTTC. Encoded protein: CSASIPSPEGNEQFF.

V and J are TRBV4-3 and TRBJ2-1; TRBD1 might be the D (5 bases). The CDR3 has 17 amino acids. Trimming cost V 0 bases and J 2 bases, with 14 bases left between them. Germline V gives CDR1 LGHNA, CDR2 YSLEER. CDR3 in amino acids: CASSQDLGASPYNEQFF. In DNA form, the CDR3 reads TGCGCCAGCAGCCAAGATCTTGGGGCCTCGCCCTACAATGAGCAGTTCTTC.

The chain couples TRBV3-1 to TRBJ1-1, with a weak D call TRBD1 (5 bases). The CDR3 totals 12 residues. The V gene lost 0 bases and the J gene lost 7 bases, with 6 bases spanning the gap. Germline V lookup: CDR1 LGHDT, CDR2 YNNKEL (reference sequence). CDR3 in amino acids: CASSQDGGEAFF. CDR3 nucleotides: TGTGCCAGCAGCCAAGATGGGGGTGAAGCTTTCTTT. The full variable domain, in which reference TRBV3-1 and TRBJ1-1 provide the parts outside the CDR3, is DTAVSQTPKYLVTQMGNDKSIKCEQNLGHDTMYWYKQDSKKFLKIMFSYNNKELIINETVPNRFSPKSPDKAHLNLHINSLELGDSAVYFCASSQDGGEAFFGQGTRLTVV.

The chain combines TRBV5-1 with TRBJ2-5; D possibly corresponds to TRBD2 (6 bases). The J call may be mistaken, given a closer DNA end match to TRBJ2-7. The CDR3 has 13 amino acids. CDR1 is SGHRS and CDR2 is YFSETQ in the germline V gene. CDR3 in amino acids: CASSDAGLNEQYF. In DNA, the CDR3 is TGCGCCAGCAGCGATGCGGGGCTAAACGAGCAGTACTTC.

Many counts were recorded for this clonotype. The chain couples TRBV28 to TRBJ1-2; D might be TRBD1 (6 bases). V gave up 5 bases and J gave up 8 bases, with 21 bases separating them. The V gene's germline CDR1 is MDHEN and CDR2 SYDVKM. The CDR3 has 15 amino acids. Here the CDR3 reads CASSPHIQGTGGYTF. DNA for the CDR3: TGTGCCAGCAGTCCGCATATACAGGGAACGGGAGGCTACACCTTC.

This clonotype was counted a few times. The chain recombines TRBV12-3 or TRBV12-4 with TRBJ2-7; 7 nucleotides align to TRBD2. The CDR3 extends over 15 amino acids. Germline trimming cut 2 bases from V and 2 bases from J; bases unmatched to any gene: 6. CDR3 amino acids: CASSLKLASPYEQYF. The CDR3 region has the DNA TGTGCCAGCAGTTTAAAACTAGCGTCCCCCTACGAGCAGTACTTC.

V is TRBV12-3 or TRBV12-4 and J is TRBJ1-5, with 7 bases identical to TRBD1. This CDR3 comprises 15 residues. V lost 6 bases, J lost 2 bases, and 7 bases stayed unmatched. The CDR3 sequence: CASSNQGVGNQPQHF. CDR3 DNA sequence: TGTGCCAGCAGCAACCAGGGGGTTGGCAATCAGCCCCAGCATTTT.

This sequence joins TRBV6-1 and TRBJ2-4; the D gene is possibly TRBD1 (6 bases). The CDR3 totals 13 residues. CDR1 MNHNS and CDR2 SASEGT come from the germline V gene. V was cut by 1 base and J by 8 bases, with 9 bases left in between. The CDR3 nucleotides read TGTGCCAGCAGTGAAGTCAGGACAGACATTCAGTACTTC. This gives the protein CASSEVRTDIQYF.

The genes are TRBV25-1 and TRBJ2-1; 8 bases fit TRBD1. After removal of 3 bases from V and 3 bases from J, the junction contained 10 bases not matched to a gene. CDR1 and CDR2 from the germline V gene are MGHDK and SYGVNS. This CDR3 has 17 residues. The CDR3 loop is CASSDQGQGGLYNEQFF. For the CDR3, the DNA is TGTGCCAGCAGTGACCAAGGACAGGGAGGTCTCTACAATGAGCAGTTCTTC.

As for this clonotype: The junction departs from the called germline gene at one end, perhaps through a read error. V usage is TRBV7-2 and J usage is TRBJ2-2; D not resolved. Germline CDR1 SGHTA, CDR2 FQGNSA. The CDR3 is 12 amino acids. In nucleotides, the CDR3 is TGTGCCTGCAGCTTAGTTGGAGCGGAGCTGTTTTTT. This sequence encodes CACSLVGAELFF.

This chain joins TRBV28 and TRBJ2-4, with TRBD2 matching 16 bases. CDR1 is MDHEN, CDR2 SYDVKM, per germline. The CDR3 sequence is 16 residues long. Losses at the gene ends were 6 bases for V and 13 bases for J; bases not matched to a gene: 12. The CDR3 DNA reads as TGTGCCAGCAGAAGGGGACTAGCGGGGGGGGACAATGAGCAGTACTTC. It codes for CASRRGLAGGDNEQYF. Using reference TRBV28 and TRBJ2-4 for the parts outside the CDR3, the full variable domain is DVKVTQSSRYLVKRTGEKVFLECVQDMDHENMFWYRQDPGLGLRLIYFSYDVKMKEKGDIPEGYSVSREKKERFSLILESASTNQTSMYLCASRRGLAGGDNEQYFGAGTRLSVL.

The table lists this clonotype with a few counts. J is TRBJ2-1 and V is TRBV19, with D uncertain. From germline, CDR1 is LNHDA and CDR2 SQIVND (reference sequence). CDR3 size: 14 residues. The V gene lost 1 base and the J gene lost 5 bases, with 9 bases spanning the gap. CDR3 residues: CASSIAPPNNEQFF. The CDR3, as DNA: TGTGCCAGTAGTATAGCCCCTCCAAACAATGAGCAGTTCTTC.

The chain links TRBV6-5 to TRBJ2-3; possibly TRBD2 for D (7 bases). The CDR3 sequence is 15 residues long. Trimming removed 2 bases at V and 4 bases at J, with 13 bases between. Germline-derived CDR1 and CDR2 are MNHEY and SVGAGI. The CDR3 DNA reads TGTGCCAGCAGTTACGCGGGGGCTCGCGCAGATACGCAGTATTTT. As protein: CASSYAGARADTQYF.